The clone carrying this TCR beta chain has at least ten counts. This specimen comes from a study of Graves' ophthalmopathy and Graves' hyperthyroidism. The study amplified TCR beta CDR3 regions using RNA transcripts. RT-PCR in the first round used HTBI primers; a second-round multiplex PCR followed. TCRdb reprocessed the multiplex PCR reads via MiXCR and lists one record per CDR3 protein. The sample has approximately 380,000 distinct CDR3 sequences, under 25% seen once. The CDR3 extends over 15 amino acids. V lost 2 bases and J 7 bases, leaving 12 bases between the germline ends. CDR1 and CDR2 (germline): SGHTA, FQGNSA.

V is TRBV7-2 and J is TRBJ1-6; a possible D gene is TRBD1 (5 bases). This receptor was obtained from a woman in her late teens or twenties with stable Graves' hyperthyroidism. What was sequenced was peripheral blood. The CDR3 region has the DNA TGTGCCAGCAGCTTAAAGGGACGGAACAATTCACCCCTCCACTTT. Amino acids: CASSLKGRNNSPLHF.